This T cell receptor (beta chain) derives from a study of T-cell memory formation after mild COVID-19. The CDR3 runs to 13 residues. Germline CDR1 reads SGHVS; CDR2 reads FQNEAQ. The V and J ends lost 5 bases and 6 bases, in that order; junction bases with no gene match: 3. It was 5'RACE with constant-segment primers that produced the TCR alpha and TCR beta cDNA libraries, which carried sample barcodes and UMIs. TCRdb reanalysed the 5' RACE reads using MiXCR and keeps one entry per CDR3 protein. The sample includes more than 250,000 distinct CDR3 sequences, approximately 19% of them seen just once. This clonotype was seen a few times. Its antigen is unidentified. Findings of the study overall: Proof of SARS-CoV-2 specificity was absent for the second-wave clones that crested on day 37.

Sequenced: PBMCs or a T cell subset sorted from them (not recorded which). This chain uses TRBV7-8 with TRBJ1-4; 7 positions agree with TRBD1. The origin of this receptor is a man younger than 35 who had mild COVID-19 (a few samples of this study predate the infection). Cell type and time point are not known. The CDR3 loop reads CASSLGQHEKLFF. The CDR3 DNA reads TGTGCCAGCAGCCTGGGACAGCATGAAAAACTGTTTTTT.